This TCR beta chain was identified in a study of blood T cell repertoires in COVID-19. CDR3 length: 11 amino acids. Germline V gene lookup returns CDR1 LGHNA and CDR2 YNFKEQ. Trimming left V 8 bases short and J 2 bases short, with 6 bases between. Original processing methods: It was from reference gene primer amplification that nucleated cell counts were estimated. Generated by immunoSEQ multiplex PCR, the TCRdb table keeps only in-frame clones and is missing some. Clone size and V and J calls were adopted from that table, with D and trimming inferred from the DNA. The sample contains about 260,000 clones, approximately 80% of which appear only once.

The chain employs TRBV4-2 and TRBJ1-1; D unresolved. The sample was peripheral blood. The TCR sequence derives from a man aged 60-69 years with acute or convalescent COVID-19. The CDR3 bases are TGTGCCAGCTCAGTTAACACTGAAGCTTTCTTT. This codes for CASSVNTEAFF.